This T cell receptor beta chain was sequenced during a study of PD-1 blockade in classical Hodgkin lymphoma. Study-level background: Intravenous nivolumab at 3 mg/kg was given to patients every 2 weeks.

The time point here: cycle 4 day 1 (C4D1), after 6 weeks of nivolumab. Relapse after autologous stem cell transplantation occurred in every patient, and brentuximab vedotin exposure varied. Regarding this clone: No antigen is known for it.

The V and J ends lost 4 bases and 1 base respectively, with 7 bases between them. This CDR3 comprises 13 residues. CDR1 is SEHNR and CDR2 is FQNEAQ in the germline V gene (reference sequence). Libraries were prepared by immunoSEQ multiplex PCR; TCRdb keeps only in-frame clonotypes and omits some of them. The sample records 64,000 or so clones, roughly 92% being singletons. General study findings and limits: A significant rise in TCR diversity by C4D1 was seen for CD4+ but not CD8+ cells.

V gene TRBV7-9 combines with J gene TRBJ1-1; D gene unclear. This material consisted of peripheral blood mononuclear cells (PBMCs), taken before the fourth cycle of nivolumab. The clonotype originates from a human donor with classical Hodgkin lymphoma. CDR3 nucleotides: TGTGCCAGCAGCTGGACGGGGAACACTGAAGCTTTCTTT. Its protein product is CASSWTGNTEAFF.